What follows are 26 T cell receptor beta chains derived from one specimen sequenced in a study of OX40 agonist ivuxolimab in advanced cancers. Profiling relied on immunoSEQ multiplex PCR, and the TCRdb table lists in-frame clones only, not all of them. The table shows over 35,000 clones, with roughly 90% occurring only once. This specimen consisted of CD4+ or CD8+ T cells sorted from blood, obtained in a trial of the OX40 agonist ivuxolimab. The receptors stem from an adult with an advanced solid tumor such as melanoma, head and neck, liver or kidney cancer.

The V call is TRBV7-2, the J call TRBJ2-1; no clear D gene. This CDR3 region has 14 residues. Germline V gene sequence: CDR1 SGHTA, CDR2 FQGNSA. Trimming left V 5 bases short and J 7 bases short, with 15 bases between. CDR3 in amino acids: CASSDWSWGNEQFF. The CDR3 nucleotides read TGTGCCAGCAGCGACTGGAGCTGGGGAAATGAGCAGTTCTTC.

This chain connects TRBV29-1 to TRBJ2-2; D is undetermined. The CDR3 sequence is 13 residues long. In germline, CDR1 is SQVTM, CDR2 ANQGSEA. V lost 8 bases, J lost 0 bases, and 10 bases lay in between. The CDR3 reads CSYSYANTGELFF. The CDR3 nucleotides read TGCAGCTACAGCTACGCGAACACCGGGGAGCTGTTTTTT.

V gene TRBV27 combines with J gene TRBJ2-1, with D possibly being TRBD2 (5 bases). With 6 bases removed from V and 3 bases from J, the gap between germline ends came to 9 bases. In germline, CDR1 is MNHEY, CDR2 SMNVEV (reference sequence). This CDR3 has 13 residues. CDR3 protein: CASSRTFYNEQFF. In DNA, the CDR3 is TGTGCCAGCAGCCGGACTTTCTACAATGAGCAGTTCTTC.

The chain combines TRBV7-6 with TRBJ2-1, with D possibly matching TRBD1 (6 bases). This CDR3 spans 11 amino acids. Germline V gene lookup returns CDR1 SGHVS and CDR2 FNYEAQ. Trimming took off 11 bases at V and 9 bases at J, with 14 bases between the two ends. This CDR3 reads CAVLGGAEQFF. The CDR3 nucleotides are TGTGCCGTTTTAGGGGGTGCTGAGCAGTTCTTC. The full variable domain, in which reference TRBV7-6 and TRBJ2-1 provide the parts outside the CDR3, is GAGVSQSPRYKVTKRGQDVALRCDPISGHVSLYWYRQALGQGPEFLTYFNYEAQQDKSGLPNDRFSAERPEGSISTLTIQRTEQRDSAMYRCAVLGGAEQFFGPGTRLTVL.

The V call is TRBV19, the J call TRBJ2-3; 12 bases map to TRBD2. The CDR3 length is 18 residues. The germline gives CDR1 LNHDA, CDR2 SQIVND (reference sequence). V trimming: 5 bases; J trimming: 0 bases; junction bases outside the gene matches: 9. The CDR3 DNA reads TGTGCCAGTAGTCGTGGACTAGCGGGGCCTACTAGCACAGATACGCAGTATTTT. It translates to CASSRGLAGPTSTDTQYF.

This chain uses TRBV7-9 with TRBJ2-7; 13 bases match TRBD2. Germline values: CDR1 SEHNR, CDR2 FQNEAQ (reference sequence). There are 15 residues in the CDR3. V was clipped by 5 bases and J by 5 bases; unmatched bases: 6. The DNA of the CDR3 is TGTGCCAGCAGCAGGACTAGCGGGAGTACCAACGAGCAGTACTTC. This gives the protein CASSRTSGSTNEQYF.

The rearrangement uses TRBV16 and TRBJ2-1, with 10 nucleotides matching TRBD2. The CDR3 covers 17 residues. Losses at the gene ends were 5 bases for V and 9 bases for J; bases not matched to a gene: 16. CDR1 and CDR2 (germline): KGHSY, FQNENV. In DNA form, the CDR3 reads TGTGCCAGCAGCGTCCCGGAAGCGGGAGGGCCTCGGGGTGAGCAGTTCTTC. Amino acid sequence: CASSVPEAGGPRGEQFF.

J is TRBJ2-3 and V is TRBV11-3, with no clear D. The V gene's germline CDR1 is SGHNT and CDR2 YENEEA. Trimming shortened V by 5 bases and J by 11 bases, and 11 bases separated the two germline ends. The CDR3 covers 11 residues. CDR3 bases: TGTGCCAGCAGCGTAGGGTTGGAGCAGTATTTT. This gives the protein CASSVGLEQYF.

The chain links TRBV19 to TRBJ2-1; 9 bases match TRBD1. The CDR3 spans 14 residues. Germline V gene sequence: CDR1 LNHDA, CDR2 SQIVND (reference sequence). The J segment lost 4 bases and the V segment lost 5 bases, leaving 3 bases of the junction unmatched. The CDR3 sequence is CASSGQGTYNEQFF. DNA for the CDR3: TGTGCCAGTAGTGGACAGGGGACATACAATGAGCAGTTCTTC. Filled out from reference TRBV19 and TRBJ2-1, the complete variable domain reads DGGITQSPKYLFRKEGQNVTLSCEQNLNHDAMYWYRQDPGQGLRLIYYSQIVNDFQKGDIAEGYSVSREKKESFPLTVTSAQKNPTAFYLCASSGQGTYNEQFFGPGTRLTVL.

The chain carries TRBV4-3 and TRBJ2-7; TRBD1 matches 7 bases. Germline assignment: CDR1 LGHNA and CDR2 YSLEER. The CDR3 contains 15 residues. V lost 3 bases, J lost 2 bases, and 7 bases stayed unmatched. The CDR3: CASSHNTGTAYEQYF. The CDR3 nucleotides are TGCGCCAGCAGCCACAATACCGGGACAGCCTACGAGCAGTACTTC.

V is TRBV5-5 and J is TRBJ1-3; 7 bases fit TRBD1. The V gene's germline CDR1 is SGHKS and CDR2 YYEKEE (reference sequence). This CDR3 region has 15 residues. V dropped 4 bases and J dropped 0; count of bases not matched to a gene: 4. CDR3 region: CASSRDRSSGNTIYF. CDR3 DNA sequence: TGTGCCAGCAGCAGGGACAGAAGCTCTGGAAACACCATATATTTT.

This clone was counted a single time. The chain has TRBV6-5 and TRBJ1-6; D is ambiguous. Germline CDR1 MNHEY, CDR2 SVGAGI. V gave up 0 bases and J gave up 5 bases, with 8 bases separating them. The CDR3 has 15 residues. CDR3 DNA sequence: TGTGCCAGCAGTTACTCGACGGGGAATAATTCACCCCTCCACTTT. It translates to CASSYSTGNNSPLHF.

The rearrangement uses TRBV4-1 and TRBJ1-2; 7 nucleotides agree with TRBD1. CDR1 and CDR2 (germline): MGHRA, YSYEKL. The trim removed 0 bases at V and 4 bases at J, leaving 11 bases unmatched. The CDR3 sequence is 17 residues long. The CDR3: CASSQDGWDRRGYGYTF. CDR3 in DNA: TGCGCCAGCAGCCAAGATGGGTGGGACAGACGAGGCTATGGCTACACCTTC.

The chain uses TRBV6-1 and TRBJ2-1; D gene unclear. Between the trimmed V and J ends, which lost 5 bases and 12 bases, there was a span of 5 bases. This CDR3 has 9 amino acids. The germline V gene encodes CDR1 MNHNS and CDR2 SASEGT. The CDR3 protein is CASSQRQFF. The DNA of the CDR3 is TGTGCCAGCAGTCAAAGGCAGTTCTTC.

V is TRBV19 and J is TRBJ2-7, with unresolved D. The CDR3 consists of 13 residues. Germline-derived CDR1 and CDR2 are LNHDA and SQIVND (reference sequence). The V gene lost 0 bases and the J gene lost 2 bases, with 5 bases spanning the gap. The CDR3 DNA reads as TGTGCCAGTAGTATAGATCAGACCTACGAGCAGTACTTC. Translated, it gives CASSIDQTYEQYF.

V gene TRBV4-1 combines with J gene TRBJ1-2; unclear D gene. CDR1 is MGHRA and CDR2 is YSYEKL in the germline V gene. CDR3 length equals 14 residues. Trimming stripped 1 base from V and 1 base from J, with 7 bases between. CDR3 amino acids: CASSQVTDNYGYTF. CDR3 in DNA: TGCGCCAGCAGCCAAGTTACAGATAACTATGGCTACACCTTC.

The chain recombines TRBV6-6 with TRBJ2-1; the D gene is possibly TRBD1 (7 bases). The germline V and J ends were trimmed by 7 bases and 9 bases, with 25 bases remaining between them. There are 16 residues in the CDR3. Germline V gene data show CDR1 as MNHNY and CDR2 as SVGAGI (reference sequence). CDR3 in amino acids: CASTSSMEGAAGEQFF. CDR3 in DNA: TGTGCCAGCACCTCTTCGATGGAGGGGGCGGCGGGTGAGCAGTTCTTC.

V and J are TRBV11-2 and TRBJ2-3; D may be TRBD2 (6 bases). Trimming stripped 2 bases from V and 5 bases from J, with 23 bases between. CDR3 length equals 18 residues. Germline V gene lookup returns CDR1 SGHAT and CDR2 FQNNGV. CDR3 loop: CASSLSANPGLARDTQYF. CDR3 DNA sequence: TGTGCCAGCAGCTTATCGGCAAACCCCGGCCTAGCGAGAGATACGCAGTATTTT.

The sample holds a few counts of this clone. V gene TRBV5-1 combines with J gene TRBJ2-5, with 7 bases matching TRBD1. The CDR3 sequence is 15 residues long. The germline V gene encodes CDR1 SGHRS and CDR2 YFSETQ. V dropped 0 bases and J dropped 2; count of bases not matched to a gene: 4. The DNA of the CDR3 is TGCGCCAGCAGCTTGGAGACAGGGTGGCAAGAGACCCAGTACTTC. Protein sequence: CASSLETGWQETQYF. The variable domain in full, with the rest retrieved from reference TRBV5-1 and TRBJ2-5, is KAGVTQTPRYLIKTRGQQVTLSCSPISGHRSVSWYQQTPGQGLQFLFEYFSETQRNKGNFPGRFSGRQFSNSRSEMNVSTLELGDSALYLCASSLETGWQETQYFGPGTRLLVL.

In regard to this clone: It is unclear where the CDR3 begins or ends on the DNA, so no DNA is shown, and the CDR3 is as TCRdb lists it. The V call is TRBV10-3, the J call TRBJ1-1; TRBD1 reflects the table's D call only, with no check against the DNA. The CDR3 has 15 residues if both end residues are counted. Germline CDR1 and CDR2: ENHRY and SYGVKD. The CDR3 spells CAISESLDKYTEAFF.

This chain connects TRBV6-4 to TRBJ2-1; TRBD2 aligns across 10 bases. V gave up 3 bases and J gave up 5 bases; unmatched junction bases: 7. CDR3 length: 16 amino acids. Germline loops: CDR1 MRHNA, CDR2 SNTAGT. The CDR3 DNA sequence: TGTGCCAGCAGTGAGGCTAGCGGGGGACTCGACAATGAGCAGTTCTTC. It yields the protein CASSEASGGLDNEQFF.

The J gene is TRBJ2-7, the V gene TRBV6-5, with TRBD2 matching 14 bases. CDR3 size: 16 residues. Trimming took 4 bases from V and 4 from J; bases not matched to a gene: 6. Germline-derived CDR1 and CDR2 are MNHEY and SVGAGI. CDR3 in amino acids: CASSWGLAGALYEQYF. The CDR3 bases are TGTGCCAGCAGTTGGGGACTAGCGGGAGCCTTGTACGAGCAGTACTTC.

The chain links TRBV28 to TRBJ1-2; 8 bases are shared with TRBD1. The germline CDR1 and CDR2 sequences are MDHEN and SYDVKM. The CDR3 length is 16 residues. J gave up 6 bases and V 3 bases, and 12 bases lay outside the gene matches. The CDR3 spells CASSLGIVRTGNGYTF. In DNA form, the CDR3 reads TGTGCCAGCAGTTTGGGGATCGTACGGACAGGGAATGGCTACACCTTC.

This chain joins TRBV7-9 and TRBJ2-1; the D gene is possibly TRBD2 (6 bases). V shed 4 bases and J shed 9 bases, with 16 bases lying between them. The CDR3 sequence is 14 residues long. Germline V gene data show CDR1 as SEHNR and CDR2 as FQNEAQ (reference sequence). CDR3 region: CASSWKSGVGEQFF. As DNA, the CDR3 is TGTGCCAGCAGCTGGAAATCGGGGGTGGGTGAGCAGTTCTTC. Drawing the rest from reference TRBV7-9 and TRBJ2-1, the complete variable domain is DTGVSQNPRHKITKRGQNVTFRCDPISEHNRLYWYRQTLGQGPEFLTYFQNEAQLEKSRLLSDRFSAERPKGSFSTLEIQRTEQGDSAMYLCASSWKSGVGEQFFGPGTRLTVL.

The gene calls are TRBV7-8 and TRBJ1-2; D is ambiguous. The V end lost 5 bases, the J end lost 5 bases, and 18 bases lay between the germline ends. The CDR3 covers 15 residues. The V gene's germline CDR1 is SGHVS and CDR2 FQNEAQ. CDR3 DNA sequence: TGTGCCAGCAGCCGGATAGGGTCATCGCCATATGGCTACACCTTC. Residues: CASSRIGSSPYGYTF. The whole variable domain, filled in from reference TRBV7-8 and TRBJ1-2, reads GAGVSQSPRYKVAKRGQDVALRCDPISGHVSLFWYQQALGQGPEFLTYFQNEAQLDKSGLPSDRFFAERPEGSVSTLKIQRTQQEDSAVYLCASSRIGSSPYGYTFGSGTRLTVV.

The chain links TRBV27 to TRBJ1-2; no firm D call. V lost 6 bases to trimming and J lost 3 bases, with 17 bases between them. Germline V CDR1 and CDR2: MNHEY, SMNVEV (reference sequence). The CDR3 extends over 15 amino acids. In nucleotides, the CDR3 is TGTGCCAGCAGCCTAGGATCAACCCTCTACTATGGCTACACCTTC. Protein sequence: CASSLGSTLYYGYTF.